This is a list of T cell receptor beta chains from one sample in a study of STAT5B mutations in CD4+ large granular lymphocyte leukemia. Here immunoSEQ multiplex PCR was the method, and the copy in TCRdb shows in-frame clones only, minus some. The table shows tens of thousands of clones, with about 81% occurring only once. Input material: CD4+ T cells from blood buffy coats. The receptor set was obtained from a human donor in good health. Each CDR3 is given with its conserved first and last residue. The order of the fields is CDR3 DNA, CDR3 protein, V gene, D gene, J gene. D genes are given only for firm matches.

DNA: TGTGCCAGCTCCCCGGGAGGATTTGAGCCCCAGCATTTT
CDR3: CASSPGGFEPQHF
V: TRBV18
D: -
J: TRBJ1-5

DNA: TGTGCCAGCAGCAATAAGGTCGGGGGCGGGAGCACTGAAGCTTTCTTT
CDR3: CASSNKVGGGSTEAFF
V: TRBV28
D: -
J: TRBJ1-1

DNA: TGTGCCAGCAGCTTAGTAACTAGCGGGGGCCTCGAGGTGGAGACCCAGTACTTC
CDR3: CASSLVTSGGLEVETQYF
V: TRBV7-8
D: TRBD2
J: TRBJ2-5

DNA: TGCGCCAGCAGCCAAGTCCCGGACAGGGAAGATGGCTACACCTTC
CDR3: CASSQVPDREDGYTF
V: TRBV4-3
D: TRBD1
J: TRBJ1-2

DNA: TGTGCCAGCAGTGAGAGCAGCTACGAGCAGTACTTC
CDR3: CASSESSYEQYF
V: TRBV2
D: -
J: TRBJ2-7

DNA: TGTGCCAGCAGCAGAGGACAGGTTAACTATGGCTACACCTTC
CDR3: CASSRGQVNYGYTF
V: TRBV11-2
D: TRBD1
J: TRBJ1-2

DNA: TGTGCCTGGAGTGTGGAGCGTCGCGGGGAGCTGTTTTTT
CDR3: CAWSVERRGELFF
V: TRBV30
D: -
J: TRBJ2-2

DNA: TGTGCCAGCAGTTTTCCCCCTCTTTACAGGGGGAACTACAATGAGCAGTTCTTC
CDR3: CASSFPPLYRGNYNEQFF
V: TRBV27
D: TRBD1
J: TRBJ2-1

DNA: TGTGCCAGTAGTATAGGAGGGACCGCGAACACCGGGGAGCTGTTTTTT
CDR3: CASSIGGTANTGELFF
V: TRBV19
D: -
J: TRBJ2-2

DNA: TGTGCCAGCAGCTTAGCCGGACCAAACAATGAGCAGTTCTTC
CDR3: CASSLAGPNNEQFF
V: TRBV7-9
D: -
J: TRBJ2-1

DNA: TGTGCCAGCAGCCACAGAGGGCCCTCGAATCAGCCCCAGCATTTT
CDR3: CASSHRGPSNQPQHF
V: TRBV6-1
D: -
J: TRBJ1-5

DNA: TGTGCCAGCAGTTCCTCGCCCAGGGGAAAGGGAAACACCATATATTTT
CDR3: CASSSSPRGKGNTIYF
V: TRBV27
D: -
J: TRBJ1-3

DNA: TGCAGTGTTCCGGGACAGGGTTTCTACGAGCAGTACTTC
CDR3: CSVPGQGFYEQYF
V: TRBV29-1
D: TRBD1
J: TRBJ2-7

DNA: TGCGCCAGCAGCCTGGGACTAGCTCCCTACGAGCAGTACTTC
CDR3: CASSLGLAPYEQYF
V: TRBV5-1
D: TRBD2
J: TRBJ2-7